This T cell receptor (beta chain) emerged from a study of CD8+ T cells in alopecia areata. Study results and caveats: TCR sharing was clearer in mice than between patients, perhaps partly owing to patient HLA diversity. Expanded CD8+ clones among the top 100, as well as scalp clonality, were significantly decreased by tofacitinib. Scalp samples also contribute reads from the resident alphabeta T cells found in normal skin.

Reverse transcription of extracted RNA yielded cDNA, which provided the sequencing template. The method was immunoSEQ multiplex PCR; TCRdb's version includes in-frame clones alone and lacks a portion of them. This sample has roughly 210,000 clones, with roughly two fifths found just once. A note on this clone: Antigen unknown. One junction end disagrees with the germline gene, perhaps due to a read error.

Treatment here: oral pan-JAK inhibitor, 5-10 mg twice daily. The sample was CD4+ T cells sorted from blood, taken at approximately week 39, from a patient treated with tofacitinib. This TCR derives from a human donor with alopecia areata.

CDR3 sequence: CASREATSGRANEQYF. In nucleotides, the CDR3 is TGTGCCAGCAGGGAAGCGACTAGCGGGAGGGCCAACGAGCAGTACTTC. The chain joins TRBV6-1 to TRBJ2-7, with 14 bases fitting TRBD2. The CDR3 extends over 16 amino acids. The germline CDR1 and CDR2 sequences are MNHNS and SASEGT.